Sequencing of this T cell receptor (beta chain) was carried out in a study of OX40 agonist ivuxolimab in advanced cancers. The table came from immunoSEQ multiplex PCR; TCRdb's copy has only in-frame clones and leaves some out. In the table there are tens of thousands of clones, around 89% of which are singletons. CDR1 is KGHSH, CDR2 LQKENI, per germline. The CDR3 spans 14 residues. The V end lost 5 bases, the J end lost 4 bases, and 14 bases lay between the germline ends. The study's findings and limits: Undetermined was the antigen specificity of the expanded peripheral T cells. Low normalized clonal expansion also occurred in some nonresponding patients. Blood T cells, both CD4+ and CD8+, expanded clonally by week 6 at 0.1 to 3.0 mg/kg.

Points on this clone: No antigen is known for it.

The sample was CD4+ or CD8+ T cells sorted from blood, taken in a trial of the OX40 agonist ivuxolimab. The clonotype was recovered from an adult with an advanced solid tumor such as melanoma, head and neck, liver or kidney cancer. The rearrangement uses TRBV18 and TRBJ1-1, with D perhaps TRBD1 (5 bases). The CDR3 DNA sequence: TGTGCCAGCTCAGCCGGGGGTTGGCGCACTGAAGCTTTCTTT. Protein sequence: CASSAGGWRTEAFF. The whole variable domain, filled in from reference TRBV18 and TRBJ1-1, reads NAGVMQNPRHLVRRRGQEARLRCSPMKGHSHVYWYRQLPEEGLKFMVYLQKENIIDESGMPKERFSAEFPKEGPSILRIQQVVRGDSAAYFCASSAGGWRTEAFFGQGTRLTVV.